The T cell receptor beta chain under discussion was sequenced for a study of Ad26.COV2.S vaccination and SARS-CoV-2 variants. Looking at the study overall: Donor was assigned to the Ad26.COV2.S arm of trial COV1001. Study-wide findings and caveats: Breadth, reportedly substantial, characterized the spike-specific CD8+ and CD4+ T cell responses after vaccination.

A note on this clone: Its cognate antigen is unknown.

Germline CDR1 MNHEY, CDR2 SMNVEV (reference sequence). The CDR3 has 14 residues. With 3 bases removed from V and 0 bases from J, the gap between germline ends came to 6 bases. Treatment in this sample: about 20 received Ad26.COV2.S at low or high dose, single or two shots; 5 received placebo; per-sample allocation not given. Sampling happened 63 days after the first vaccine or placebo injection. Participants' vaccine, an Ad26 vector, delivered Wuhan-strain SARS-CoV-2 spike. Some clones are missing from TCRdb's copy, which holds only in-frame ones; the method was immunoSEQ multiplex PCR. The top ten clones hold over 5% of a sample with around 300,000 clones, 75% to 90% of them seen once.

This TCR came from a person aged 18-60 years who received the Ad26.COV2.S COVID-19 vaccine or a placebo. This material consisted of peripheral blood, taken in a trial of Ad26.COV2.S vaccine versus placebo. The genes are TRBV27 and TRBJ1-5, with D unclear. The chain's CDR3 is CASSFLYSNQPQHF. The CDR3 DNA reads TGTGCCAGCAGTTTTTTATATAGCAATCAGCCCCAGCATTTT.